A single sample gave rise to the 14 T cell receptor beta chains below, sequenced in a study of shared clonotypes between healthy human individuals. Using immunoSEQ multiplex PCR, the repertoire was profiled, and TCRdb retains in-frame clones only, with some absent. The sample yields hundreds of thousands of clones, 76% seen once. Sequencing used PBMCs. These TCRs come from a woman between 40 and 55 years old in good health. Some clones in this sample may be carry-over from other donors' samples.

This clone was seen a single time. The rearrangement uses TRBV18 and TRBJ1-1, with D possibly matching TRBD1 (6 bases). The CDR3 covers 16 residues. Germline CDR1 is KGHSH and CDR2 is LQKENI. V shed 3 bases and J shed 1 base, with 15 bases lying between them. CDR3 protein: CASSPYRGGKNTEAFF. The CDR3 bases are TGTGCCAGCTCACCGTATCGAGGGGGGAAGAACACTGAAGCTTTCTTT.

J is TRBJ2-3 and V is TRBV10-3; either TRBD1 or TRBD2 may fit D (5 bases each). Trimming removed 4 bases from V and 2 bases from J, with 10 bases in between. This CDR3 spans 14 amino acids. Germline lookup yields CDR1 ENHRY and CDR2 SYGVKD. For the CDR3, the DNA is TGTGCCATCAGTGCCGGGACCATCACAGATACGCAGTATTTT. Translated, it gives CAISAGTITDTQYF.

The count of this clone is one. The gene calls are TRBV19 and TRBJ2-1; tentative D call: TRBD2 (5 bases). The CDR3 spans 14 residues. Germline V gene data show CDR1 as LNHDA and CDR2 as SQIVND (reference sequence). Trimming removed 1 base from V and 9 bases from J, with 13 bases in between. The CDR3 DNA sequence: TGTGCCAGTAGTATAGGGACTGGCGGCGGTGAGCAGTTCTTC. It translates to CASSIGTGGGEQFF. The full variable domain, with the rest looked up from reference TRBV19 and TRBJ2-1, is DGGITQSPKYLFRKEGQNVTLSCEQNLNHDAMYWYRQDPGQGLRLIYYSQIVNDFQKGDIAEGYSVSREKKESFPLTVTSAQKNPTAFYLCASSIGTGGGEQFFGPGTRLTVL.

V usage is TRBV29-1 and J usage is TRBJ2-7; D is perhaps TRBD2 (7 bases). This CDR3 has 13 amino acids. CDR1 is SQVTM and CDR2 is ANQGSEA in the germline V gene. The V gene lost 4 bases and the J gene lost 0 bases, with 10 bases spanning the gap. The CDR3, as DNA: TGCAGCGTTGGCGGGGGCAACTCCTACGAGCAGTACTTC. It translates to CSVGGGNSYEQYF.

The chain joins TRBV2 to TRBJ2-2; 9 positions match TRBD2. CDR1 and CDR2 from the germline V gene are SNHLY and FYNNEI. After removal of 5 bases from V and 6 bases from J, the junction contained 4 bases not matched to a gene. The CDR3 has 14 residues. CDR3 nucleotide sequence: TGTGCCAGCAGTTTATTAGCGGGAGCCGGGGAGCTGTTTTTT. It translates to CASSLLAGAGELFF.

This chain joins TRBV19 and TRBJ1-2; D is perhaps TRBD1 (5 bases). The CDR3 runs to 17 residues. Germline CDR1 is LNHDA and CDR2 is SQIVND (reference sequence). The V end lost 7 bases, the J end lost 4 bases, and 25 bases lay between the germline ends. CDR3: CASIARDAGGEGYGYTF. The CDR3 DNA follows: TGTGCCAGTATAGCCAGGGATGCTGGGGGTGAAGGCTATGGCTACACCTTC.

CDR3 residues: CASSLSGRRNEKLFF. DNA of the CDR3: TGTGCCAGCAGCTTATCGGGACGCAGGAATGAAAAACTGTTTTTT. This chain connects TRBV7-2 to TRBJ1-4; possibly TRBD1 for D (5 bases). Germline V gene data show CDR1 as SGHTA and CDR2 as FQGNSA. The CDR3 consists of 15 residues. V shed 2 bases and J shed 5 bases, with 12 bases lying between them.

The rearrangement links TRBV30 to TRBJ1-4; 9 nucleotides align to TRBD1. The length of the CDR3 is 13 residues. J gave up 6 bases and V 1 base, and 0 bases lay outside the gene matches. From germline, CDR1 is GTSNPN and CDR2 SVGIG (reference sequence). This CDR3 is CAWSGTGDEKLFF. The DNA of the CDR3 is TGTGCCTGGAGTGGGACAGGGGATGAAAAACTGTTTTTT. The full variable domain, its missing parts supplied by reference TRBV30 and TRBJ1-4, is SQTIHQWPATLVQPVGSPLSLECTVEGTSNPNLYWYRQAAGRGLQLLFYSVGIGQISSEVPQNLSASRPQDRQFILSSKKLLLSDSGFYLCAWSGTGDEKLFFGSGTQLSVL.

The count of this clone is one. At the DNA level, this CDR3 is encoded by other sequences in the same sample as well. The V and J genes are TRBV19 and TRBJ2-2; 14 nucleotides agree with TRBD2. Trimming removed 6 bases from V and 5 bases from J; junction bases left unmatched: 5. The V gene's germline CDR1 is LNHDA and CDR2 SQIVND (reference sequence). This CDR3 is 16 amino acids long. The CDR3: CASSPGTSGSTGELFF. As DNA, the CDR3 is TGTGCCAGTAGCCCCGGGACTAGCGGGAGTACCGGGGAGCTGTTTTTT.

V is TRBV19 and J is TRBJ2-7; TRBD1 agrees at 7 bases. The junction had 6 bases not matched to a gene; V was cut back by 4 bases and J by 6 bases. Germline lookup yields CDR1 LNHDA and CDR2 SQIVND (reference sequence). The CDR3 contains 13 residues. The CDR3 is CASSTQTGAEQYF. CDR3 bases: TGTGCCAGTAGTACCCAAACAGGGGCCGAGCAGTACTTC.

This clone was seen a handful of times. CDR3: CASSLGQPRSGNTIYF. The CDR3 DNA reads TGTGCCAGCAGCTTAGGACAGCCTCGCTCTGGAAACACCATATATTTT. V gene TRBV5-4 combines with J gene TRBJ1-3; possible D gene TRBD1, 6 bases. The CDR3 extends over 16 amino acids. V was pared by 2 bases and J by 0 bases, with 12 bases between. The germline V gene has CDR1 SGHNT and CDR2 YYREEE (reference sequence).

The chain recombines TRBV28 with TRBJ1-1; a weak D match, TRBD1 (5 bases). Germline values: CDR1 MDHEN, CDR2 SYDVKM. The V gene lost 0 bases and the J gene lost 1 base, with 6 bases spanning the gap. The CDR3 spans 14 residues. This CDR3 is CASSLWRGNTEAFF. The CDR3 nucleotides read TGTGCCAGCAGTTTATGGAGGGGGAACACTGAAGCTTTCTTT.

The chain joins TRBV19 to TRBJ2-1; the D gene is possibly TRBD2 (6 bases). V was trimmed by 4 bases and J by 0 bases, leaving 13 bases between them. This CDR3 has 16 amino acids. From germline, CDR1 is LNHDA and CDR2 SQIVND (reference sequence). CDR3 DNA sequence: TGTGCCAGTAGTAGGGGGGACGGATACTCCTACAATGAGCAGTTCTTC. Its protein product is CASSRGDGYSYNEQFF.

Notes on this clone: In the same sample, other DNA sequences code for this CDR3. This chain links TRBV28 with TRBJ2-7, with 8 bases identical to TRBD2. The germline gives CDR1 MDHEN, CDR2 SYDVKM. The CDR3 sequence is 14 residues long. Trimming at V came to 3 bases and at J to 1 base, leaving 2 bases not matched to a gene. CDR3 sequence reads: CASSFGGGSYEQYF. CDR3 DNA sequence: TGTGCCAGCAGTTTTGGCGGGGGGTCCTACGAGCAGTACTTC.